The T cell receptor beta chain described here comes from a study of shared clonotypes between healthy human individuals. Study summary: Donors had three CD4 naive, three CD4 memory, two CD8 naive and one CD8 memory plate apiece.

Worth noting for this clone: Its cognate antigen is unknown. Germline is not matched at one junction end, which may reflect a read error. Other DNA sequences from this sample encode an identical CDR3 as well.

Study results and caveats: Blood alone was sampled, and tissue repertoires likely differ.

CDR3 length: 15 amino acids. From germline, CDR1 is SGHRS and CDR2 YFSETQ. Sorted-subset replicate PCR reactions contained approximately 190 ng DNA, corresponding to tens of thousands of T cell genomes. Produced via immunoSEQ multiplex PCR; TCRdb's table is partial and in-frame only. The profile shows over 1.5 million clones, 95% to 99% of them singletons. Every one of the donors was a Caucasian adult that lived in Nashville, Tennessee. This receptor was obtained from a young man in good health. The material sequenced was naive CD4+ T cells sorted from blood. Subset given: CD45RA+ positively selected. The chain combines TRBV5-1 with TRBJ2-2, with TRBD2 matching 7 bases. The CDR3: CASSLEGGHTGELFF. The CDR3 nucleotides are TGCGCCAGCAGTTTGGAGGGAGGGCACACCGGGGAGCTGTTTTTT. The variable domain in full, completed from reference TRBV5-1 and TRBJ2-2, reads KAGVTQTPRYLIKTRGQQVTLSCSPISGHRSVSWYQQTPGQGLQFLFEYFSETQRNKGNFPGRFSGRQFSNSRSEMNVSTLELGDSALYLCASSLEGGHTGELFFGEGSRLTVL.